Included here is one T cell receptor beta chain sequence, with context. The antigen is not known. The CDR3 covers 14 residues. V lost 0 bases to trimming and J lost 5 bases, with 12 bases between them. CDR1 is GTSNPN, CDR2 SVGIG, per germline (reference sequence). This sample is part of a study of CD8+CD57+ T cells in acquired aplastic anemia. Findings of the study overall: Patients and controls had in common twenty-nine CD8+ CDR3 sequences. Lower diversity was found in CD8+CD57+ cells than in total CD4+ and CD8+ pools in patients.

The study profiled TCR beta VDJ and CDR3 using genomic DNA as template. TCRdb analysed the reads with MiXCR anew, one entry per CDR3 protein. The repertoire holds over 15,000 distinct CDR3 sequences, with approximately 38% as singletons. Sequenced patients had shown CD8+CD57+ cell expansion by flow cytometry. A severe acquired aplastic anemia diagnosis applied to all patients. Researchers report that bead enrichment of CD8+CD57+ cells delivered a mean 1.6 ug DNA. The rearrangement links TRBV30 to TRBJ2-3; D call uncertain. The sequence was collected from a human donor with aplastic anemia. Sequencing input: CD8+CD57+ T cells sorted from PBMCs. The subset was: bead-enriched CD8+CD57+ effector memory T cells from SAA patients. The CDR3 is CAWSVDFPEDTQYF. The DNA for the CDR3 is TGTGCCTGGAGTGTAGACTTCCCGGAAGATACGCAGTATTTT.